The 32 T cell receptor beta chains given below trace back to one sample, sequenced in a study of blood T cells in healthy people across ages. Then a second PCR, running roughly 7 to 11 cycles, was carried out with a sample-barcoded 5' primer and a J-beta primer mix. TCRdb re-called the 5' RACE reads with MiXCR, one entry per CDR3 protein. The sample records roughly 1.6 million distinct CDR3 sequences, roughly 30% being singletons. Input material: blood. Receptor source: a woman between 25 and 40 years old in good health.

This clonotype has more than one count but fewer than ten. Here the CDR3 DNA reads TGTGCCAGCAGCGTAGGTAGCGGGTTCTACAATGAGCAGTTCTTC. This translates into CASSVGSGFYNEQFF. This chain links TRBV9 with TRBJ2-1; 7 nucleotides match TRBD2. This CDR3 comprises 15 residues. The V segment lost 0 bases and the J segment 3 bases; nucleotides outside the gene matches: 3. From germline, CDR1 is SGDLS and CDR2 YYNGEE.

This sequence joins TRBV4-2 and TRBJ2-3; the D is unclear. The CDR3 is made up of 15 amino acids. Germline CDR1 and CDR2: LGHNA and YNFKEQ. V was cut by 4 bases and J by 2 bases, with 13 bases left in between. In DNA form, the CDR3 reads TGTGCCAGCAGCCCGGAAGGTGGGTACACAGATACGCAGTATTTT. Protein product: CASSPEGGYTDTQYF.

This chain uses TRBV7-3 with TRBJ1-2; D is perhaps TRBD1 (5 bases). Germline V CDR1 and CDR2: SGHTA, FQGTGA. The CDR3 spans 12 residues. The V gene lost 4 bases and the J gene lost 7 bases, with 10 bases spanning the gap. CDR3 loop: CASSYGTAGYTF. For the CDR3, the DNA is TGTGCCAGCAGCTACGGGACCGCTGGCTACACCTTC.

This chain joins TRBV7-9 and TRBJ1-2; maybe TRBD1 (5 bases). CDR1 and CDR2 from the germline V gene are SEHNR and FQNEAQ (reference sequence). The CDR3 covers 14 residues. V was shortened by 3 bases and J by 4 bases, with 12 bases between the two germline ends. CDR3 protein: CASSFGDGPYGYTF. CDR3 DNA sequence: TGTGCCAGCAGCTTTGGGGACGGACCCTATGGCTACACCTTC.

This sequence joins TRBV5-1 and TRBJ2-7, with D perhaps assigned TRBD1 or TRBD2 (5 bases each). V lost 4 bases to trimming and J lost 5 bases, with 16 bases between them. The CDR3 is 14 residues long. Germline V gene lookup returns CDR1 SGHRS and CDR2 YFSETQ. CDR3: CASSDPRDAHEQYF. CDR3 nucleotides: TGCGCCAGCAGCGATCCCCGGGACGCCCACGAGCAGTACTTC.

Only a few counts were recorded for this clonotype. The V and J genes are TRBV4-1 and TRBJ1-2; D ambiguous. Trimming left V 3 bases short and J 5 bases short, with 10 bases between. There are 13 residues in the CDR3. Germline assignment: CDR1 MGHRA and CDR2 YSYEKL. CDR3 in DNA: TGCGCCAGCAGCCAGAAGAACTTATATGGCTACACCTTC. Its translation is CASSQKNLYGYTF.

The rearrangement joins TRBV20-1 to TRBJ2-3; 8 nucleotides line up with TRBD2. This CDR3 comprises 16 residues. The trim removed 6 bases at V and 6 bases at J, leaving 17 bases unmatched. Germline-derived CDR1 and CDR2 are DFQATT and SNEGSKA (reference sequence). CDR3 nucleotide sequence: TGCAGTGCCCCACCCGTAGGGAGCGGGAGAGGTGATACGCAGTATTTT. It encodes CSAPPVGSGRGDTQYF.

Turning to this clonotype: Likely a read error: the CDR3 ends without its conserved phenylalanine or tryptophan. This chain connects TRBV5-1 to TRBJ2-5; 7 bases are a match to TRBD1. Germline V gene sequence: CDR1 SGHRS, CDR2 YFSETQ. The CDR3 is made up of 15 amino acids. The J segment lost 1 base and the V segment lost 4 bases, leaving 7 bases of the junction unmatched. The CDR3 protein is CASSGGQTFQETQYY. CDR3 nucleotides: TGCGCCAGCAGCGGGGGACAGACGTTCCAAGAGACCCAGTACTAC.

The CDR3 here is CASSPTGAHTGELFF. The CDR3 DNA is TGTGCCAGCAGTCCGACGGGGGCGCACACCGGGGAGCTGTTTTTT. The chain has TRBV27 and TRBJ2-2, with D tentatively TRBD1 or TRBD2 (6 bases each). CDR1 MNHEY and CDR2 SMNVEV come from the germline V gene (reference sequence). The CDR3 spans 15 residues. Trimming shortened V by 5 bases and J by 3 bases, and 13 bases separated the two germline ends.

The CDR3 loop is CASKRTGRQETQYF. CDR3 coding DNA: TGTGCCAGCAAGCGGACAGGACGCCAAGAGACCCAGTACTTC. V usage is TRBV6-2 or TRBV6-3 and J usage is TRBJ2-5, with TRBD1 identical over 7 bases. CDR3 length: 14 amino acids. Trimming took 7 bases from V and 1 from J; bases not matched to a gene: 6. Germline V gene lookup returns CDR1 MNHEY and CDR2 SVGEGT.

This chain uses TRBV4-3 with TRBJ2-5; the D is unclear. TRBJ2-7 explains the end of the DNA better; the J call may be wrong. Germline CDR1 LGHNA, CDR2 YSLEER. This CDR3 region has 13 residues. The chain's CDR3 is CASSPTVGYEQYF. CDR3 DNA sequence: TGCGCCAGCAGCCCGACGGTGGGGTACGAGCAGTACTTC.

This clonotype was recorded a few times. One end of the junction varies from germline; a read error may be responsible. The chain links TRBV4-1 to TRBJ2-1; maybe TRBD2 (5 bases). The CDR3 spans 16 residues. Germline lookup yields CDR1 MGHRA and CDR2 YSYEKL. CDR3 residues: CASRQAEENSYNEQFF. The DNA of the CDR3 is TGCGCCAGCAGACAAGCGGAAGAAAACTCCTACAATGAGCAGTTCTTC.

The gene calls are TRBV20-1 and TRBJ1-5, with 8 nucleotides matching TRBD1. This CDR3 contains 15 residues. V gave up 5 bases and J gave up 3 bases; unmatched junction bases: 9. Germline V lookup: CDR1 DFQATT, CDR2 SNEGSKA (reference sequence). The CDR3 region has the DNA TGCAGTGCTCTCAGAATGGACAGGGACAATCAGCCCCAGCATTTT. This codes for CSALRMDRDNQPQHF.

This clonotype was observed a handful of times. The chain employs TRBV29-1 and TRBJ1-4, with D unclear. CDR1 and CDR2 from the germline V gene are SQVTM and ANQGSEA. The CDR3 extends over 15 amino acids. Trimming took 1 base from V and 3 from J, leaving 12 bases between them. CDR3 protein: CSVEGVSSSNEKLFF. CDR3 in DNA: TGCAGCGTTGAAGGCGTCAGCTCCTCTAATGAAAAACTGTTTTTT.

The rearrangement links TRBV11-2 to TRBJ2-1; TRBD2 matches 12 bases. The CDR3 totals 17 residues. Germline CDR1 and CDR2: SGHAT and FQNNGV. Trimming at V came to 0 bases and at J to 6 bases, leaving 6 bases not matched to a gene. The CDR3, as DNA: TGTGCCAGCAGCTTAGATCTAGCGGGAGGGCCGTTCAATGAGCAGTTCTTC. Amino acid sequence: CASSLDLAGGPFNEQFF. The variable domain in full, with the rest retrieved from reference TRBV11-2 and TRBJ2-1, is EAGVAQSPRYKIIEKRQSVAFWCNPISGHATLYWYQQILGQGPKLLIQFQNNGVVDDSQLPKDRFSAERLKGVDSTLKIQPAKLEDSAVYLCASSLDLAGGPFNEQFFGPGTRLTVL.

The rearrangement joins TRBV7-8 to TRBJ2-3; the match to TRBD2 covers 7 bases. The CDR3 has 14 amino acids. Germline CDR1 reads SGHVS; CDR2 reads FQNEAQ. V lost 6 bases and J lost 4; bases outside the gene matches: 7. DNA of the CDR3: TGTGCCAGCAGATCCGGGGGGATTTCAGATACGCAGTATTTT. Its translation: CASRSGGISDTQYF.

As regards this clonotype: At one end the junction does not follow the germline gene, possibly because of a read error. This sequence joins TRBV5-1 and TRBJ1-4; D unclear. Germline V gives CDR1 SGHRS, CDR2 YFSETQ. The CDR3 covers 14 residues. CDR3 protein: CASSLAGTNEKLFF. The CDR3 region has the DNA TGTGCCAGCAGCTTGGCGGGAACTAATGAAAAACTGTTTTTT.

A few counts support this clonotype. This rearrangement joins TRBV27 to TRBJ1-5; a weak D match, TRBD1 (6 bases). This CDR3 comprises 16 residues. Germline lookup yields CDR1 MNHEY and CDR2 SMNVEV (reference sequence). V was pared by 0 bases and J by 5 bases, with 14 bases between. This CDR3 reads CASSLSAGEAYQPQHF. The CDR3 coding sequence is TGTGCCAGCAGTTTATCGGCAGGGGAGGCCTATCAGCCCCAGCATTTT.

This clonotype has a count of ten or more. The chain's CDR3 is CSARWEIPYNEQFF. The CDR3 coding sequence is TGCAGTGCAAGGTGGGAGATTCCCTACAATGAGCAGTTCTTC. The V call is TRBV20-1, the J call TRBJ2-1, with D possibly being TRBD2 (5 bases). V lost 6 bases and J 2 bases, leaving 14 bases between the germline ends. Germline CDR1 DFQATT, CDR2 SNEGSKA (reference sequence). The length of the CDR3 is 14 residues.

This clonotype has just a few counts. V is TRBV27 and J is TRBJ2-5; a weak D match, TRBD1 (5 bases). Germline V gene sequence: CDR1 MNHEY, CDR2 SMNVEV (reference sequence). The CDR3 loop spans 13 amino acids. Trimming cost V 4 bases and J 5 bases, with 11 bases left between them. The DNA of the CDR3 is TGTGCCAGCAGTTGGGGCATAACGGAGACCCAGTACTTC. It specifies CASSWGITETQYF.

A few counts support this clonotype. The genes are TRBV12-3 or TRBV12-4 and TRBJ2-1, with 13 bases identical to TRBD2. V lost 6 bases, J lost 4 bases, and 3 bases stayed unmatched. This CDR3 is 15 amino acids long. The CDR3 here is CASSTSGGGYNEQFF. The CDR3 DNA is TGTGCCAGCAGCACTAGCGGGGGGGGATACAATGAGCAGTTCTTC.

This chain joins TRBV5-5 and TRBJ2-5; 8 bases line up with TRBD2. Losses at the gene ends were 0 bases for V and 11 bases for J; bases not matched to a gene: 6. Germline V gene data show CDR1 as SGHKS and CDR2 as YYEKEE (reference sequence). The CDR3 is made up of 13 amino acids. The CDR3 nucleotides read TGTGCCAGCAGCTTGGCCAGGGCTAGCGGGCAGTACTTC. Amino acids: CASSLARASGQYF.

The chain couples TRBV11-2 to TRBJ2-5; 12 bases are a match to TRBD2. CDR1 is SGHAT and CDR2 is FQNNGV in the germline V gene. This CDR3 is built from 17 residues. Germline trimming cut 4 bases from V and 1 base from J; bases unmatched to any gene: 7. The CDR3 nucleotides are TGTGCCAGCAGCTCTCCGAGACTAGCGGGAGCCCAAGAGACCCAGTACTTC. Amino acid sequence: CASSSPRLAGAQETQYF. Complete variable domain (other parts from reference TRBV11-2 and TRBJ2-5): EAGVAQSPRYKIIEKRQSVAFWCNPISGHATLYWYQQILGQGPKLLIQFQNNGVVDDSQLPKDRFSAERLKGVDSTLKIQPAKLEDSAVYLCASSSPRLAGAQETQYFGPGTRLLVL.

This chain connects TRBV10-3 to TRBJ2-7; 9 nucleotides match TRBD2. Germline V lookup: CDR1 ENHRY, CDR2 SYGVKD. The CDR3 consists of 13 residues. Losses at the gene ends were 10 bases for V and 7 bases for J; bases not matched to a gene: 11. The CDR3 DNA sequence: TGTGCCAGTAGAATAGCGGGAGACGGAGAGCAGTACTTC. Translation: CASRIAGDGEQYF.

The table lists this clonotype with a few counts. The chain couples TRBV5-6 to TRBJ2-1, with 9 bases matching TRBD2. Trimming at V came to 5 bases and at J to 6 bases, leaving 12 bases not matched to a gene. Germline V CDR1 and CDR2: SGHDT, YYEEEE. The CDR3 runs 16 residues. The CDR3 region is CASSGGPGLASNEQFF. The CDR3 DNA reads as TGTGCCAGCAGTGGGGGACCGGGACTAGCATCCAATGAGCAGTTCTTC.

There are a few counts of this clonotype. This chain uses TRBV4-1 with TRBJ2-1; 8 bases align to TRBD2. Looked up from germline, CDR1 is MGHRA and CDR2 is YSYEKL. The length of the CDR3 is 15 residues. V gave up 0 bases and J gave up 8 bases; unmatched junction bases: 6. CDR3 nucleotides: TGCGCCAGCAGCCAAGATAGGCCTAGCGGGTATGAGCAGTTCTTC. Translated, it gives CASSQDRPSGYEQFF.

This chain connects TRBV27 to TRBJ2-1; D call uncertain. The CDR3 totals 12 residues. The V end was cut by 5 bases, the J end by 9 bases, with 11 bases between. CDR1 MNHEY and CDR2 SMNVEV come from the germline V gene (reference sequence). The CDR3: CASSLPSVEQFF. The CDR3 DNA reads TGTGCCAGCAGTCTCCCTAGTGTTGAGCAGTTCTTC.

As to this clonotype: Its ends do not fully match the called genes, so a read error is possible. The V gene is TRBV6-5, the J gene TRBJ2-5, with a weak D call TRBD2 (7 bases). In germline, CDR1 is MNHEY, CDR2 SVGAGI. CDR3 size: 17 residues. The CDR3 is CASGYSRLGGAQETQYF. In DNA form, the CDR3 reads TGTGCCAGCGGTTACTCTAGGTTAGGGGGGGCTCAAGAGACCCAGTACTTC.

This clonotype showed up many times. The chain has TRBV29-1 and TRBJ2-2; 9 bases map to TRBD1. The CDR3 totals 14 residues. CDR1 is SQVTM, CDR2 ANQGSEA, per germline. V lost 6 bases to trimming and J lost 0 bases; unmatched junction nucleotides: 2. CDR3 in DNA: TGCAGCGTCAGACAGGGGGCGAACACCGGGGAGCTGTTTTTT. This gives the protein CSVRQGANTGELFF.

The chain couples TRBV6-5 to TRBJ2-1; TRBD1 agrees at 7 bases. Germline V gene sequence: CDR1 MNHEY, CDR2 SVGAGI. J lost 5 bases, V lost 5 bases, and 12 bases had no gene match. The CDR3 has 16 residues. CDR3 coding DNA: TGTGCCAGCAGTAGGCCGTCCGGGACAGCGAACAATGAGCAGTTCTTC. Amino acids: CASSRPSGTANNEQFF.

The chain joins TRBV20-1 to TRBJ2-5; D is perhaps TRBD2 (6 bases). The CDR3 is 15 residues long. The germline V and J ends were trimmed by 6 bases and 0 bases, with 17 bases remaining between them. Germline V lookup: CDR1 DFQATT, CDR2 SNEGSKA (reference sequence). The CDR3 DNA reads TGCAGTGCCGTAGTGGGTAGGGACTACCAAGAGACCCAGTACTTC. Protein sequence: CSAVVGRDYQETQYF.

The chain is built from TRBV2 and TRBJ1-2; possibly TRBD1 for D (5 bases). Deletions cut 1 base from V and 2 bases from J, with 11 bases between. The length of the CDR3 is 15 residues. From germline, CDR1 is SNHLY and CDR2 FYNNEI. The CDR3 spells CASSEVGAANYGYTF. In nucleotides, the CDR3 is TGTGCCAGCAGTGAAGTTGGGGCGGCCAACTATGGCTACACCTTC.